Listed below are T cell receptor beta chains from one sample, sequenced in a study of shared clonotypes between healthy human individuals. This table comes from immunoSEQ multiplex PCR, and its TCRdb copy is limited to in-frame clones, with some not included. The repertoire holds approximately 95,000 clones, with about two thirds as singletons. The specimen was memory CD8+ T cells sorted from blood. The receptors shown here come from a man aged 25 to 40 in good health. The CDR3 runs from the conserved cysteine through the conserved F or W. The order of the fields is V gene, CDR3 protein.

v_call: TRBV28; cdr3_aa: CASNLDRGPYEQYF
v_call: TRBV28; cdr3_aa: CASSSFRVGVETQYF
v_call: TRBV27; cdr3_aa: CASSSPGPSYEQYF
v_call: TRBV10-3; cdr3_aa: CAISESGAYEQYF
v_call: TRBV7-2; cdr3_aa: CASSFKVGTPITDTQYF
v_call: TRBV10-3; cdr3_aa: CAITNEQKAFF
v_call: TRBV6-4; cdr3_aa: CASSDSGEGHFAGELFF
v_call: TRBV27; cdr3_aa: CASSFTGQGGGETQYF
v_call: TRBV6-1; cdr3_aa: CASSDQTGYTEAFF
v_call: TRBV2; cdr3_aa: CASKGTSAYEQYF
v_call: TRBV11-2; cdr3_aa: CASSLAGSNYNEQFF
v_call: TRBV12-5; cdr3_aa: CASGPGREEGTQYF
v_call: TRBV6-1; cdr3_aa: CASNYGYTF
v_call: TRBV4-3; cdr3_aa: CASSRDGYTEAFF
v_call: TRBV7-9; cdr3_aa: CASSPSRGDKYNEQFF